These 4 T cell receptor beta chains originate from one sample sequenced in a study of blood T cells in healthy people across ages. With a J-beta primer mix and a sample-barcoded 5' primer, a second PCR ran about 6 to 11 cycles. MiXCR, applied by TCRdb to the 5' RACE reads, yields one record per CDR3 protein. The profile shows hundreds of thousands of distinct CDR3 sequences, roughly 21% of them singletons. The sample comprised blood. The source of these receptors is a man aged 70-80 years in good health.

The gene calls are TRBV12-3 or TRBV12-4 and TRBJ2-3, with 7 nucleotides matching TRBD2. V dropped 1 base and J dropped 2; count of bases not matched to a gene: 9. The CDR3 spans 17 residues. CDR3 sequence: CASSLVFAGVSTDTQYF. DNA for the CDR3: TGTGCCAGCAGTTTAGTGTTTGCGGGAGTCTCCACAGATACGCAGTATTTT.

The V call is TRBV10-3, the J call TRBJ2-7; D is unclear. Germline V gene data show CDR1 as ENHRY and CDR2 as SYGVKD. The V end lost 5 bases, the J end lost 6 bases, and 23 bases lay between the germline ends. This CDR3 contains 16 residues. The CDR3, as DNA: TGTGCCATCAGTAGGCCTGACGAGAACCTCCTTCCCGAGCAGTACTTC. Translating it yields CAISRPDENLLPEQYF.

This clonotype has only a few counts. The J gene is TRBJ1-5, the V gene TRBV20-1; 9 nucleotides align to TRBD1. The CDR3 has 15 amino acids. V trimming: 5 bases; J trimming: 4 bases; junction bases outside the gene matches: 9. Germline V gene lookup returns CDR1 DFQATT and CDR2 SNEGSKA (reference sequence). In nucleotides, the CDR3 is TGCAGTGCTGTACAGGGGGCGATGTTTAATCAGCCCCAGCATTTT. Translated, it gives CSAVQGAMFNQPQHF.

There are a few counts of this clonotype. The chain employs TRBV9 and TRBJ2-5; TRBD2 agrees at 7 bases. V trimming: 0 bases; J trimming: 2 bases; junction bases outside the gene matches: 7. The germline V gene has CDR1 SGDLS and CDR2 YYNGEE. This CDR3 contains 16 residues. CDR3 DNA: TGTGCCAGCAGCGTAGGGACTAGTTCCATACAAGAGACCCAGTACTTC. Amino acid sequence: CASSVGTSSIQETQYF.